This T cell receptor (beta chain) was obtained from a study of blood T cell repertoires in COVID-19. Study-level information: The United States, Italy and Spain provided the acute and convalescent COVID-19 samples.

Libraries were prepared by immunoSEQ multiplex PCR; TCRdb keeps only in-frame clonotypes and omits some of them. The sample includes about 280,000 clones, roughly 85% of them seen just once. The ends lost 5 bases at V and 6 bases at J; junction bases unmatched: 15. CDR1 and CDR2 from the germline V gene are LGHDT and YNNKEL (reference sequence). The CDR3 totals 16 residues. Individuals aged roughly 18 to 95 years were recruited from 24 US areas. The TCR sequence derives from a man aged 35-49 years who had been exposed to COVID-19. V and J are TRBV3-1 (or the pseudogene TRBV3-2) and TRBJ2-7; TRBD2 aligns across 8 bases. The sample was PBMCs or T cells enriched from blood (not recorded which). The DNA for the CDR3 is TGTGCCAGCAGCACGAACCTAGCGGGCCACCTCGTCGAGCAGTACTTC. Amino acid sequence: CASSTNLAGHLVEQYF.